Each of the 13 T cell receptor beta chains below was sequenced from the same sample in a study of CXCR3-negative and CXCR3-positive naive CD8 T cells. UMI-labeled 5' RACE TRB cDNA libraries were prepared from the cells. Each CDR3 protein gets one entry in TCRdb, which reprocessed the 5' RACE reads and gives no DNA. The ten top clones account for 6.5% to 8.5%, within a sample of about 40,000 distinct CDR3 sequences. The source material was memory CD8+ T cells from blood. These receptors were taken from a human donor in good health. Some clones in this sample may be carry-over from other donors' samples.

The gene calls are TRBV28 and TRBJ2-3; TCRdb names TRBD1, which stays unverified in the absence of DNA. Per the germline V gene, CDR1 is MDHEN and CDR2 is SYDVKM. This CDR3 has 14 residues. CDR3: CASKSGRSTDTQYF.

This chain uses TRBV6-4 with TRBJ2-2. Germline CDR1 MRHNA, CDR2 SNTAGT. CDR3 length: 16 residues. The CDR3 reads CASSDDPNTNTGELFF.

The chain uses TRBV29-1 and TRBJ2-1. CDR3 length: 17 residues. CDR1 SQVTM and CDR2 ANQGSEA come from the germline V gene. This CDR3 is CSVEEGWAGSSYNEQFF.

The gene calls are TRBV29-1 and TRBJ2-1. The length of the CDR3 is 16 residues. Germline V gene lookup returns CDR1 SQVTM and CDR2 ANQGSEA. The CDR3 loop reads CSVDPWEESSYNEQFF.

Here the CDR3 reads CASSGDYNTGELFF. This rearrangement joins TRBV2 to TRBJ2-2; TCRdb's D call, TRBD2, is unchecked because there is no DNA. Per the germline V gene, CDR1 is SNHLY and CDR2 is FYNNEI. This CDR3 comprises 14 residues.

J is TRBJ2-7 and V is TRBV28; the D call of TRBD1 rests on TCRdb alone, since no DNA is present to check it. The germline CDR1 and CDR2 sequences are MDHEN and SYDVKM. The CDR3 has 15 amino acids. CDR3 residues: CASSLFGDRGYEQYF.

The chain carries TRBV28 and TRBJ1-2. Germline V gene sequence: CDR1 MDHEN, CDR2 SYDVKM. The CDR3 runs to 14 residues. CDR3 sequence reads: CASSFGDTNYGYTF.

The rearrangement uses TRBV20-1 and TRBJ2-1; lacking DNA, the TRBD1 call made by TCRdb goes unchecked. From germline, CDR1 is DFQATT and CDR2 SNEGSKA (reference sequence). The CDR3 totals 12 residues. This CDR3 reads CSAPGGYNEQFF.

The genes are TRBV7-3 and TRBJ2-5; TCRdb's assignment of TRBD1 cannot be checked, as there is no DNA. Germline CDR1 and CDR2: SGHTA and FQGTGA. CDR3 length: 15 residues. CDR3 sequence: CASSLNRGPGETQYF.

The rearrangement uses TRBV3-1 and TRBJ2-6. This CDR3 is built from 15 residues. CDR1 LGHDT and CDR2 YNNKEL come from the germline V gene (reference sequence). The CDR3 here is CASSQGVGGANVLTF.

The CDR3 here is CASSQDSVSGANVLTF. This chain uses TRBV4-3 with TRBJ2-6. In germline, CDR1 is LGHNA, CDR2 YSLEER. CDR3 length: 16 residues.

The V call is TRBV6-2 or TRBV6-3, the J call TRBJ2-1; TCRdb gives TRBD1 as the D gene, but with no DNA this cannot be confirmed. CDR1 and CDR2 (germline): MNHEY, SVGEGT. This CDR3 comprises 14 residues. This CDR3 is CASSYPGTYNEQFF.

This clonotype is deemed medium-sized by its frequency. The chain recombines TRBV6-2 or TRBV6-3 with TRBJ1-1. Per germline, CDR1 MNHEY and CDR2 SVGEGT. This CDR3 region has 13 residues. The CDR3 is CASRTAGPTEAFF.